One and the same sample provided the 29 T cell receptor beta chains below, sequenced in a study of response to subunit inactivated influenza vaccine. TCRdb ran MiXCR on the RT-PCR reads and lists one entry per CDR3 protein. The sample has about 530,000 distinct CDR3 sequences; about 11% are singletons. The specimen comprised PBMCs from blood, sampled on the day of vaccination. Receptor source: a man aged 45-65 years who received an inactivated influenza vaccine.

This clonotype was counted many times. The chain has TRBV7-9 and TRBJ1-1; 8 bases line up with TRBD1. Per the germline V gene, CDR1 is SEHNR and CDR2 is FQNEAQ (reference sequence). V lost 3 bases, J lost 5 bases, and 8 bases stayed unmatched. The CDR3 covers 15 residues. The CDR3 spells CASSLTGAGWTEAFF. In DNA, the CDR3 is TGTGCCAGCAGCTTGACAGGGGCTGGGTGGACTGAAGCTTTCTTT.

This chain uses TRBV28 with TRBJ2-5; the match to TRBD1 covers 8 bases. V gave up 6 bases and J gave up 5 bases; unmatched junction bases: 5. This CDR3 has 13 amino acids. The germline V gene encodes CDR1 MDHEN and CDR2 SYDVKM. The CDR3 spells CASRRTGSETQYF. The CDR3 nucleotides are TGTGCCAGCAGAAGGACAGGGTCGGAGACCCAGTACTTC.

This clonotype was seen repeatedly, ten times or more. The rearrangement joins TRBV11-2 to TRBJ2-3; D is unresolved. V lost 0 bases and J lost 4, with 5 bases in between. Germline CDR1 reads SGHAT; CDR2 reads FQNNGV. CDR3 size: 13 residues. CDR3 loop: CASSLEHSDTQYF. CDR3 coding DNA: TGTGCCAGCAGCTTAGAACATTCAGATACGCAGTATTTT. Looking up the rest from reference TRBV11-2 and TRBJ2-3 gives the full variable domain: EAGVAQSPRYKIIEKRQSVAFWCNPISGHATLYWYQQILGQGPKLLIQFQNNGVVDDSQLPKDRFSAERLKGVDSTLKIQPAKLEDSAVYLCASSLEHSDTQYFGPGTRLTVL.

In its sample, this clonotype was seen many times. The J gene is TRBJ2-7, the V gene TRBV7-9; TRBD1 or TRBD2 may be the D gene (5 bases each). The V gene lost 4 bases and the J gene lost 6 bases, with 19 bases spanning the gap. CDR3 length: 15 residues. Germline V gene data show CDR1 as SEHNR and CDR2 as FQNEAQ (reference sequence). The CDR3 region has the DNA TGTGCCAGCAGCTATTCCGGGACCCGGACGTCCGAGCAGTACTTC. It codes for CASSYSGTRTSEQYF.

The rearrangement uses TRBV25-1 and TRBJ2-7; D remains ambiguous. CDR3 size: 14 residues. V was shortened by 1 base and J by 7 bases, with 14 bases between the two germline ends. CDR1 is MGHDK and CDR2 is SYGVNS in the germline V gene. This CDR3 is CASSESKHLEEQYF. The CDR3 nucleotides read TGTGCCAGCAGTGAATCTAAACACCTAGAGGAGCAGTACTTC.

The table lists this clonotype with many counts. This chain connects TRBV2 to TRBJ2-3; no definite D call. The CDR3 is 15 residues long. Trimming shortened V by 4 bases and J by 1 base, and 12 bases separated the two germline ends. Per germline, CDR1 SNHLY and CDR2 FYNNEI. CDR3 in DNA: TGTGCCAGCAGTGGACCCCCGAAAGGCACAGATACGCAGTATTTT. Protein: CASSGPPKGTDTQYF.

This clonotype was detected many times. This chain connects TRBV28 to TRBJ1-6, with 7 bases identical to TRBD1. V shed 3 bases, J shed 7 bases, and the junction held 6 bases outside the gene matches. The CDR3 has 15 residues. Per the germline V gene, CDR1 is MDHEN and CDR2 is SYDVKM. CDR3 sequence reads: CASSFSRQGNSPLHF. The CDR3 coding sequence is TGTGCCAGCAGTTTTTCTAGACAGGGAAATTCACCCCTCCACTTT.

This chain links TRBV5-1 with TRBJ2-1; 7 bases align to TRBD2. Germline trimming cut 0 bases from V and 6 bases from J; bases unmatched to any gene: 9. Germline V CDR1 and CDR2: SGHRS, YFSETQ. The CDR3 contains 16 residues. CDR3 coding DNA: TGCGCCAGCAGCTTGGACCCAGGGTCGGGAGGCAATGAGCAGTTCTTC. Its protein is CASSLDPGSGGNEQFF.

The chain uses TRBV7-2 and TRBJ1-5, with unresolved D. The germline gives CDR1 SGHTA, CDR2 FQGNSA. The CDR3 is made up of 14 amino acids. Trimming took off 0 bases at V and 7 bases at J, with 10 bases between the two ends. CDR3 sequence reads: CASSLALSGQPQHF. CDR3 nucleotide sequence: TGTGCCAGCAGCTTAGCGCTGTCGGGACAGCCCCAGCATTTT. Filled out from reference TRBV7-2 and TRBJ1-5, the complete variable domain reads GAGVSQSPSNKVTEKGKDVELRCDPISGHTALYWYRQSLGQGLEFLIYFQGNSAPDKSGLPSDRFSAERTGGSVSTLTIQRTQQEDSAVYLCASSLALSGQPQHFGDGTRLSIL.

This clonotype was observed a handful of times. The chain employs TRBV12-3 or TRBV12-4 and TRBJ2-2; 9 bases map to TRBD1. With 5 bases clipped from V and 5 bases from J, the junction kept 9 bases outside the gene matches. The CDR3 covers 16 residues. The CDR3 DNA is TGTGCCAGCAGTCACAGGGGGCTTATTGCTACCGGGGAGCTGTTTTTT. Its protein product is CASSHRGLIATGELFF.

CDR3 sequence reads: CSVEDNSGGGKLFF. DNA of the CDR3: TGCAGCGTTGAAGATAATTCCGGGGGTGGAAAACTGTTTTTT. J is TRBJ1-4 and V is TRBV29-1; tentatively, D is TRBD1 (5 bases). Looked up from germline, CDR1 is SQVTM and CDR2 is ANQGSEA. The CDR3 is 14 residues long. Trimming removed 0 bases from V and 10 bases from J, with 15 bases in between.

This sequence joins TRBV20-1 and TRBJ2-5, with D possibly matching TRBD1 (6 bases). Per the germline V gene, CDR1 is DFQATT and CDR2 is SNEGSKA (reference sequence). This CDR3 contains 13 residues. Between the trimmed V and J ends, which lost 8 bases and 5 bases, there was a span of 18 bases. In DNA, the CDR3 is TGCAGTTCAAGTCGAACAGGGATCGAGACCCAGTACTTC. It codes for CSSSRTGIETQYF.

This chain links TRBV4-3 with TRBJ2-7, with 10 bases lining up with TRBD2. The V gene end was trimmed by 3 bases and the J gene end by 5 bases; junction bases not matched to a gene: 10. The CDR3 runs to 16 residues. The V gene's germline CDR1 is LGHNA and CDR2 YSLEER. CDR3: CASSQVYSGRYHEQYF. Written as DNA, the CDR3 is TGCGCCAGCAGCCAGGTGTATAGCGGGAGGTACCACGAGCAGTACTTC.

The chain couples TRBV30 to TRBJ2-1; perhaps TRBD1 as D (6 bases). Germline CDR1 and CDR2: GTSNPN and SVGIG (reference sequence). Trimming left V 2 bases short and J 7 bases short, with 21 bases between. This CDR3 is 16 amino acids long. The CDR3 reads CAWSSARDNRRNEQFF. The CDR3 DNA sequence: TGTGCCTGGAGTTCGGCCCGGGACAACCGGAGGAATGAGCAGTTCTTC.

This clonotype was picked up a small number of times. The V gene is TRBV5-5, the J gene TRBJ2-5, with a possible D match to TRBD1 (5 bases). V lost 4 bases and J lost 1, with 14 bases in between. Germline values: CDR1 SGHKS, CDR2 YYEKEE (reference sequence). There are 15 residues in the CDR3. This CDR3 is CASSPKRQGQETQYF. In DNA form, the CDR3 reads TGTGCCAGCAGCCCAAAGCGTCAGGGCCAAGAGACCCAGTACTTC. Full variable domain (rest looked up from reference TRBV5-5 and TRBJ2-5): DAGVTQSPTHLIKTRGQQVTLRCSPISGHKSVSWYQQVLGQGPQFIFQYYEKEERGRGNFPDRFSARQFPNYSSELNVNALLLGDSALYLCASSPKRQGQETQYFGPGTRLLVL.

This clonotype has a handful of counts. This chain connects TRBV6-2 or TRBV6-3 to TRBJ2-1, with 9 bases fitting TRBD2. The CDR3 extends over 15 amino acids. The germline V gene has CDR1 MNHEY and CDR2 SVGEGT. V trimming: 6 bases; J trimming: 2 bases; junction bases outside the gene matches: 5. CDR3 residues: CASRSAGGPYNEQFF. Written as DNA, the CDR3 is TGTGCCAGCAGATCAGCGGGGGGCCCCTACAATGAGCAGTTCTTC.

CDR3 region: CSARHLTRNNEQFF. DNA for the CDR3: TGCAGTGCTAGACACTTGACACGGAACAATGAGCAGTTCTTC. The rearrangement joins TRBV20-1 to TRBJ2-1; D ambiguous. This CDR3 comprises 14 residues. Between the trimmed V and J ends, which lost 2 bases and 5 bases, there was a span of 13 bases. Germline V lookup: CDR1 DFQATT, CDR2 SNEGSKA (reference sequence).

This chain links TRBV9 with TRBJ1-4; 9 nucleotides agree with TRBD1. V shed 2 bases, J shed 7 bases, and the junction held 9 bases outside the gene matches. The CDR3 runs to 16 residues. The germline V gene encodes CDR1 SGDLS and CDR2 YYNGEE. CDR3 loop: CASSVEGTGMGEKLFF. For the CDR3, the DNA is TGTGCCAGCAGCGTCGAGGGGACAGGGATGGGTGAAAAACTGTTTTTT.

This clonotype was seen many times. V and J are TRBV24-1 and TRBJ2-7; 12 bases line up with TRBD1. The CDR3 extends over 14 amino acids. Germline trimming cut 9 bases from V and 3 bases from J; bases unmatched to any gene: 5. Germline V lookup: CDR1 KGHDR, CDR2 SFDVKD. CDR3 sequence (DNA): TGTGCCACCCGGGACAGGGGGCGTCTCTACGAGCAGTACTTC. Translation: CATRDRGRLYEQYF.

The chain combines TRBV12-3 or TRBV12-4 with TRBJ2-2, with D uncertain. V was cut by 6 bases and J by 2 bases, with 10 bases left in between. The CDR3 consists of 14 residues. CDR3 protein: CASSLPLNTGELFF. CDR3 in DNA: TGTGCCAGCAGCCTGCCCCTAAACACCGGGGAGCTGTTTTTT.

In its sample, this clonotype was seen a few times. The chain joins TRBV12-3 or TRBV12-4 to TRBJ2-2; the match to TRBD1 covers 7 bases. The V segment lost 3 bases and the J segment 3 bases; nucleotides outside the gene matches: 4. The CDR3 is 15 amino acids. The CDR3 DNA sequence: TGTGCCAGCAGTTTTCGACAGGGCGACACCGGGGAGCTGTTTTTT. This translates into CASSFRQGDTGELFF.

The chain combines TRBV7-2 with TRBJ2-7; D call uncertain. V lost 2 bases and J 2 bases, leaving 7 bases between the germline ends. CDR3 length equals 13 residues. Looked up from germline, CDR1 is SGHTA and CDR2 is FQGNSA. The CDR3 region has the DNA TGTGCCAGCAGCTTACTTATAGCCTACGAGCAGTACTTC. Its protein product is CASSLLIAYEQYF.

The table lists this clonotype with a few counts. The CDR3 DNA follows: TGTGCCAGCAGTCGTGCTAGCGGGAGGGCCTACGAGCAGTACTTC. This sequence encodes CASSRASGRAYEQYF. The chain has TRBV6-2 or TRBV6-3 and TRBJ2-7, with 12 bases aligning to TRBD2. The V gene end was trimmed by 5 bases and the J gene end by 2 bases; junction bases not matched to a gene: 4. The CDR3 spans 15 residues. Germline assignment: CDR1 MNHEY and CDR2 SVGEGT.

This chain uses TRBV25-1 with TRBJ2-7; D may be TRBD1 (5 bases). CDR1 and CDR2 from the germline V gene are MGHDK and SYGVNS. The ends were cut back, 4 bases at V and 6 bases at J, with 16 bases in the middle. The CDR3 spans 14 residues. This CDR3 reads CASSVSDSLSEQYF. CDR3 coding DNA: TGTGCCAGCAGTGTTTCAGACAGTTTGAGCGAGCAGTACTTC.

The chain has TRBV28 and TRBJ2-3; 10 bases match TRBD2. This CDR3 is 16 amino acids long. The V and J ends lost 6 bases and 2 bases, in that order; junction bases with no gene match: 8. CDR1 MDHEN and CDR2 SYDVKM come from the germline V gene. The CDR3 is CASRLSLAGPTDTQYF. In nucleotides, the CDR3 is TGTGCCAGCAGACTTTCACTAGCGGGACCCACAGATACGCAGTATTTT. The whole variable domain, remainder taken from reference TRBV28 and TRBJ2-3, is DVKVTQSSRYLVKRTGEKVFLECVQDMDHENMFWYRQDPGLGLRLIYFSYDVKMKEKGDIPEGYSVSREKKERFSLILESASTNQTSMYLCASRLSLAGPTDTQYFGPGTRLTVL.

This chain joins TRBV29-1 and TRBJ1-5; 7 nucleotides match TRBD1. Germline lookup yields CDR1 SQVTM and CDR2 ANQGSEA. V shed 0 bases, J shed 2 bases, and the junction held 1 base outside the gene matches. CDR3 length: 14 residues. DNA for the CDR3: TGCAGCGTTGAAGACGGGACAGGCAATCAGCCCCAGCATTTT. It specifies CSVEDGTGNQPQHF.

The chain recombines TRBV20-1 with TRBJ2-7, with a weak D call TRBD1 (6 bases). V lost 6 bases and J lost 3, with 24 bases in between. CDR1 and CDR2 (germline): DFQATT, SNEGSKA (reference sequence). The CDR3 runs to 16 residues. The CDR3 sequence: CSAGRKDSHRDYEQYF. In DNA, the CDR3 is TGCAGTGCCGGACGAAAAGACAGTCACAGGGACTACGAGCAGTACTTC.

The V gene is TRBV7-8, the J gene TRBJ1-5; D not resolved. This CDR3 is 12 amino acids long. V lost 5 bases and J lost 4, with 6 bases in between. Germline values: CDR1 SGHVS, CDR2 FQNEAQ. This CDR3 is CASSANNQPQHF. The CDR3 nucleotides read TGTGCCAGCAGCGCCAATAATCAGCCCCAGCATTTT.

CDR3 DNA: TGCAGTGCTAGAAGTCTAGCGGGGGGGCCCGGTACGCAGTATTTT. This translates into CSARSLAGGPGTQYF. The chain recombines TRBV20-1 with TRBJ2-3; the match to TRBD2 covers 12 bases. Germline CDR1 and CDR2: DFQATT and SNEGSKA (reference sequence). V dropped 2 bases and J dropped 8; count of bases not matched to a gene: 8. This CDR3 comprises 15 residues.